A selection of T cell receptor beta chains follows, all from one sample in a study of T cells in Graves' hyperthyroidism and ophthalmopathy. In TCRdb, the multiplex PCR reads were re-called with MiXCR into one record per CDR3 protein. The data contain around 500,000 distinct CDR3 sequences, 12% to 15% of them singletons. Sequencing used blood. The receptors originated from a middle-aged woman with Graves' hyperthyroidism. Both conserved end residues are part of each CDR3.

J gene,V gene,CDR3 length,CDR3 protein
TRBJ2-2,TRBV28,12,CASTVSAGELFF
TRBJ1-5,TRBV27,16,CASGETGVKSNQPQHF
TRBJ1-1,TRBV19,15,CASSIRGYKRGEAFF
TRBJ2-3,TRBV12-3/TRBV12-4,14,CASSLGGAPDTQYF
TRBJ1-2,TRBV28,16,CASSSTTDAWGYGYTF
TRBJ2-1,TRBV7-9,15,CASSRWGQGDNEQFF
TRBJ2-2,TRBV5-4,15,CASSTRLGNTGELFF
TRBJ2-7,TRBV6-1,12,CATRDRGWKQYF
TRBJ1-4,TRBV7-9,17,CASSSQGPAATNEKLFF
TRBJ2-6,TRBV18,15,CASSPGRTGANVLTF
TRBJ2-3,TRBV6-1,16,CASSELGGSTTDTQYF
TRBJ2-7,TRBV27,13,CASSFAGPNEQYF
TRBJ2-7,TRBV28,15,CASSFSGSASNEQYF
TRBJ2-1,TRBV6-1,15,CASSPGLAGTNEQFF
TRBJ2-1,TRBV2,15,CASSAAAGAYNEQFF
TRBJ2-7,TRBV28,14,CASSFGGRGREQYF
TRBJ2-3,TRBV7-9,17,CASSAYLAGAFVDTQYF
TRBJ2-1,TRBV7-3,16,CASSSWGTSSYNEQFF
TRBJ2-7,TRBV28,13,CASRDRGLYEQYF
TRBJ1-3,TRBV30,13,CAWSQGTGNTIYF
TRBJ2-5,TRBV2,13,CASRTRYQETQYF
TRBJ2-1,TRBV27,16,CASRTTGTRSYNEQFF
TRBJ2-5,TRBV11-2,13,CASSLVAQETQYF
TRBJ2-7,TRBV5-1,15,CASSTGQTSSYEQYF
TRBJ2-1,TRBV13,16,CASSLGASGRYNEQFF
TRBJ2-7,TRBV30,14,CAWSALAGAYEQYF
TRBJ2-1,TRBV2,15,CASSEVSTINNEQFF
TRBJ2-3,TRBV18,15,CASSPGATSTDTQYF
TRBJ2-3,TRBV6-1,15,CASSPTSAQRDTQYF
TRBJ1-1,TRBV7-2,16,CASSLATGHLNTEAFF
TRBJ2-7,TRBV20-1,19,CSASRGASGRYASPDEQYF
TRBJ1-5,TRBV7-8,16,CASSLVGGPSNQPQHF
TRBJ2-2,TRBV10-3,13,CAIGGPNTGELFF
TRBJ1-2,TRBV28,12,CASSPRLWGYTF
TRBJ1-1,TRBV5-5,18,CASSRSILTGPMNTEAFF
TRBJ1-2,TRBV28,13,CASDGRGRGGYTF
TRBJ2-1,TRBV18,17,CASSETLAPGPYNEQFF
TRBJ1-1,TRBV27,16,CASSLSNRGAGTEAFF
TRBJ2-5,TRBV2,12,CAKGRRPETQYF
TRBJ1-4,TRBV19,10,CASIGEKLFF
TRBJ2-2,TRBV11-2,16,CASSSRLAANTGELFF
TRBJ2-6,TRBV28,15,CASGTGVAGANVLTF
TRBJ1-1,TRBV5-1,14,CASGVTGVGTEAFF
TRBJ2-7,TRBV20-1,15,CSASRDGQGGYEQYF
TRBJ2-7,TRBV3-1,15,CASSPGQAGPHEQYF
TRBJ1-2,TRBV12-3/TRBV12-4,15,CASSLGTGKNYGYTF
TRBJ2-2,TRBV19,16,CASRIPKAATPGSCFF
TRBJ2-1,TRBV4-1,16,CASSPNPPQGENEQFF
TRBJ1-2,TRBV3-1,13,CASSQVSGSGYTF
TRBJ2-4,TRBV20-1,15,CSASRASEAKNIQYF
TRBJ2-3,TRBV2,17,CASGSLAGFPSTDTQYF
TRBJ2-2,TRBV2,12,CASAKNTGELFF
TRBJ2-5,TRBV14,13,CASSGTDQETQYF
TRBJ2-1,TRBV19,15,CASSNRFSSYNEQFF
TRBJ2-2,TRBV6-1,15,CASSVTAGVPGELFF
TRBJ2-2,TRBV30,14,CAWSGVAGSGELFF
TRBJ2-3,TRBV15,17,CATSRGRTGAITDTQYF
TRBJ2-2,TRBV12-3/TRBV12-4,14,CASSLSGFTGELFF
TRBJ2-1,TRBV27,11,CASSLGHEQFF